The source of this TCR beta chain is a study of blood T cell repertoires in COVID-19. Study-level background: Specimens from acute and convalescent COVID-19 originated in the United States, Italy and Spain.

J was trimmed by 5 bases and V by 6 bases; bases with no gene match: 10. The CDR3 has 15 amino acids. CDR1 and CDR2 (germline): SGHTA, FQGNSA. Donors were grouped by their self-reported clinical history. All recovered Cohort 3 donors got two negative PCRs, got clearance, or saw symptom resolution. Source study methods: Reference gene primer amplification in the assay estimated nucleated cell counts. This table comes from immunoSEQ multiplex PCR, and its TCRdb copy is limited to in-frame clones, with some not included. The V and J calls and clone size were taken over from that table, and D and trimming were inferred from the DNA. The repertoire has a few hundred thousand clones, under 95% of them found once; the top ten carry less than 20%.

Material for sequencing was PBMCs or T cells enriched from blood (not recorded which). This TCR was recovered from a woman in her twenties or thirties who had recovered from COVID-19. The chain carries TRBV7-2 and TRBJ1-1; TRBD1 matches 9 bases. CDR3 in DNA: TGTGCCAGCAGGCCTACAGGGGGCAAGGGGACTGAAGCTTTCTTT. Translated, it gives CASRPTGGKGTEAFF.